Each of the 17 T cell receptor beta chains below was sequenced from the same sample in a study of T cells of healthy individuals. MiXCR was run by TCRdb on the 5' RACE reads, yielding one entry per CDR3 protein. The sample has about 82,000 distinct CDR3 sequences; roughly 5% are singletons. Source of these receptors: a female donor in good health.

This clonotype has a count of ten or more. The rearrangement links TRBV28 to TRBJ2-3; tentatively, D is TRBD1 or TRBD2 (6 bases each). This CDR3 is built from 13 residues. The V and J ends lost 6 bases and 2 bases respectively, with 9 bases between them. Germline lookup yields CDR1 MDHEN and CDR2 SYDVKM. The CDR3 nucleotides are TGTGCCAGCAGGGGGGGCCCCACAGATACGCAGTATTTT. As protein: CASRGGPTDTQYF. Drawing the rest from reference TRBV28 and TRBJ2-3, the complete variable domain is DVKVTQSSRYLVKRTGEKVFLECVQDMDHENMFWYRQDPGLGLRLIYFSYDVKMKEKGDIPEGYSVSREKKERFSLILESASTNQTSMYLCASRGGPTDTQYFGPGTRLTVL.

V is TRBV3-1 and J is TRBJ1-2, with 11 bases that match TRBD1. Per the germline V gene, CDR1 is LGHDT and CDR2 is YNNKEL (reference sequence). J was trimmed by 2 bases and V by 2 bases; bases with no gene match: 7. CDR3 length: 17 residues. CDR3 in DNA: TGTGCCAGCAGCCAAAGGGGAGGACAGGGGGCCAACTATGGCTACACCTTC. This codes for CASSQRGGQGANYGYTF.

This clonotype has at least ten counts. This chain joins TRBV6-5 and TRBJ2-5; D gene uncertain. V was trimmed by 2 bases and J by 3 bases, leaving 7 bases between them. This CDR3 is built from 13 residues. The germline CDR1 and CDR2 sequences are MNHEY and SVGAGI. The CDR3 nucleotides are TGTGCCAGCAGTTACGGTCAGGAAGAGACCCAGTACTTC. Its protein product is CASSYGQEETQYF.

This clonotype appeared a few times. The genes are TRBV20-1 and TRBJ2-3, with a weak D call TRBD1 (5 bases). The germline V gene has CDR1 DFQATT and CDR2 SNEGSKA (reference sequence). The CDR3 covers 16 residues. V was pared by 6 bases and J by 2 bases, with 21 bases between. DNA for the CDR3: TGCAGTGCACAGGACCAATATCCAGATTACACAGATACGCAGTATTTT. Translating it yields CSAQDQYPDYTDTQYF.

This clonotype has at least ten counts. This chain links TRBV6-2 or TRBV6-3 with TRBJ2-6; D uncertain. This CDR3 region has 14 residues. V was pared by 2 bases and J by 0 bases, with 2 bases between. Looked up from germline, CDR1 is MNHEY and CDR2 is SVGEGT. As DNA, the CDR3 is TGTGCCAGCAGTTACCCCTCTGGGGCCAACGTCCTGACTTTC. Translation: CASSYPSGANVLTF.

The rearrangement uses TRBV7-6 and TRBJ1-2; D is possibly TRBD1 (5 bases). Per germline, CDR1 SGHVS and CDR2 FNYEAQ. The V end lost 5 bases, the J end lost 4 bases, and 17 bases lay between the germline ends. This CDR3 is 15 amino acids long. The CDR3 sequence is CASSPGGGGTYGYTF. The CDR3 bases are TGTGCCAGCAGCCCCGGGGGTGGAGGGACCTATGGCTACACCTTC.

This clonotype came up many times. CDR3 nucleotides: TGTGCCAGCCATGATAGCGGGTATCAGTTCTTC. Its translation is CASHDSGYQFF. V is TRBV7-9 and J is TRBJ2-1; TRBD2 matches 7 bases. CDR3 length: 11 residues. The germline gives CDR1 SEHNR, CDR2 FQNEAQ (reference sequence). Unmatched junction bases numbered 8, after V lost 8 bases and J lost 13 bases.

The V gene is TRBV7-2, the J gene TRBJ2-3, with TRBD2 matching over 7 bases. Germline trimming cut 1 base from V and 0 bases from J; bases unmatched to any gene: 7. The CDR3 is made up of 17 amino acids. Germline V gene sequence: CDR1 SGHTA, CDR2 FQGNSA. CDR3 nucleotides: TGTGCCAGCAGCTTAGTTGGGGGAGGGCATAGCACAGATACGCAGTATTTT. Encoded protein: CASSLVGGGHSTDTQYF.

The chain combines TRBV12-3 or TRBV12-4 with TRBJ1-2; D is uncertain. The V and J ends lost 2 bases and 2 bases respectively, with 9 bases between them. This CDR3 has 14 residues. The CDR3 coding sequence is TGTGCCAGCAGTTTATCCATTTTAAACTATGGCTACACCTTC. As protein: CASSLSILNYGYTF.

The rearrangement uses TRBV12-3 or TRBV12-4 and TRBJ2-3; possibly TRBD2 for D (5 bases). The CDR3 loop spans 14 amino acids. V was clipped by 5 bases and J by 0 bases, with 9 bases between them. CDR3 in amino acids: CASSLDLSTDTQYF. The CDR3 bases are TGTGCCAGCAGTCTGGACTTGAGCACAGATACGCAGTATTTT.

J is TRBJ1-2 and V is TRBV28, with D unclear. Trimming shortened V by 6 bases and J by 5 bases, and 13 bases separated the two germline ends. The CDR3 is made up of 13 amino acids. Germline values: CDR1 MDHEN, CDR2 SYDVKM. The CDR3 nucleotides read TGTGCCAGCAGACTAGAGGGAGGGTATGGCTACACCTTC. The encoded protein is CASRLEGGYGYTF.

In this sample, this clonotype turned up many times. The CDR3 reads CASSLAGAVYNEQFF. The CDR3, as DNA: TGTGCCAGCAGCCTAGCGGGAGCCGTCTACAATGAGCAGTTCTTC. This chain connects TRBV6-5 to TRBJ2-1; TRBD2 matches at 10 bases. V shed 6 bases and J 3 bases; nucleotides not matched to a gene: 5. This CDR3 contains 15 residues. CDR1 and CDR2 from the germline V gene are MNHEY and SVGAGI.

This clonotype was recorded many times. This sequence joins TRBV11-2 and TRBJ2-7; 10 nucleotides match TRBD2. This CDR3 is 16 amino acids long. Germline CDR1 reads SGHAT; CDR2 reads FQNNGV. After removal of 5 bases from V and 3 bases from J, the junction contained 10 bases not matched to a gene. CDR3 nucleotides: TGTGCCAGCAGCCCACGTAGCGGGAGGTCCAGCTACGAGCAGTACTTC. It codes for CASSPRSGRSSYEQYF.

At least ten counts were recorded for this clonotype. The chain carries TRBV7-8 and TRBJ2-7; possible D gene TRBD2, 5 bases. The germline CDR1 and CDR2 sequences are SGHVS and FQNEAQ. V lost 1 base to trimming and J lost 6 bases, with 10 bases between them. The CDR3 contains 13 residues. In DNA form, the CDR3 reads TGTGCCAGCAGCTTAGAACGGGATGTCGAGCAGTACTTC. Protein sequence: CASSLERDVEQYF.

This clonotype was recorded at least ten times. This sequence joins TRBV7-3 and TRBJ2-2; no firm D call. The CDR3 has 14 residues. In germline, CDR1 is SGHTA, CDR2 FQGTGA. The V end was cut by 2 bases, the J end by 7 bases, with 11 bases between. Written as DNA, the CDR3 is TGTGCCAGCAGCTTAGATCACCTCGACGGGGAGCTGTTTTTT. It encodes CASSLDHLDGELFF.

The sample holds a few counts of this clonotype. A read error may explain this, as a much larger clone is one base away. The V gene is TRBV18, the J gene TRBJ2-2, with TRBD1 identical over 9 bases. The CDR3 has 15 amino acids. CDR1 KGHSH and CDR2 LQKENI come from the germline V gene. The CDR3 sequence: CVSSRRGTGIGELFF. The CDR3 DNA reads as TGTGTCAGCTCGCGACGGGGGACAGGGATCGGGGAGCTGTTTTTT.

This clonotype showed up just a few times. The CDR3: CASQSGANVLTF. The CDR3 DNA follows: TGTGCCAGCCAATCTGGGGCCAACGTCCTGACTTTC. The chain employs TRBV7-3 and TRBJ2-6, with unresolved D. CDR1 and CDR2 from the germline V gene are SGHTA and FQGTGA. The CDR3 length is 12 residues. The germline V and J ends were trimmed by 8 bases and 1 base, with 3 bases remaining between them. The full variable domain, rest sourced from reference TRBV7-3 and TRBJ2-6, is GAGVSQTPSNKVTEKGKYVELRCDPISGHTALYWYRQSLGQGPEFLIYFQGTGAADDSGLPNDRFFAVRPEGSVSTLKIQRTERGDSAVYLCASQSGANVLTFGAGSRLTVL.